The next 10 T cell receptor beta chains were all read from a single sample in a study of post-analysis software for immune sequencing data. Study findings and constraints: Controls showed lower frequencies than patients for roughly 5 TRBV segments, and TRBV5-6, TRBV5-1 and TRBV20-1 were among these.

No antigen has been identified for these receptors. The authors incorporated unique molecular identifiers into the TCR beta cDNA libraries. TCRdb re-called the PCR reads with MiXCR, one entry per CDR3 protein. The sample lists around 710,000 distinct CDR3 sequences; about 43% were seen once. The specimen was blood. These receptors all stem from a girl between 5 and 17 years old with multiple sclerosis.

The CDR3 bases are TGCAGTGCTAGACTCCCGGGAGGGCTTTACGAGCAGTACTTC. Amino acid sequence: CSARLPGGLYEQYF. The rearrangement links TRBV20-1 to TRBJ2-7; 8 positions agree with TRBD2. Germline values: CDR1 DFQATT, CDR2 SNEGSKA (reference sequence). With V trimmed by 2 bases and J by 4 bases, 7 bases remained unmatched. The CDR3 spans 14 residues.

This chain uses TRBV20-1 with TRBJ2-3; TRBD1 might be the D (6 bases). Trimming took off 5 bases at V and 5 bases at J, with 20 bases between the two ends. Germline V gene lookup returns CDR1 DFQATT and CDR2 SNEGSKA (reference sequence). This CDR3 is 15 amino acids long. CDR3 coding DNA: TGCAGTGCTCCCCCTCGCCCCAGGGGAAGAGATACGCAGTATTTT. As protein: CSAPPRPRGRDTQYF.

V usage is TRBV15 and J usage is TRBJ1-5; D is undetermined. V dropped 4 bases and J dropped 3 bases, with 7 bases sitting between them. Germline V gene lookup returns CDR1 LNHNV and CDR2 YYDKDF (reference sequence). This CDR3 region has 13 residues. CDR3 amino acids: CATSTGINQPQHF. As DNA, the CDR3 is TGTGCCACCAGCACAGGTATCAATCAGCCCCAGCATTTT.

The chain has TRBV28 and TRBJ2-3; D might be TRBD2 (5 bases). The CDR3 sequence is 13 residues long. CDR1 and CDR2 (germline): MDHEN, SYDVKM. V lost 11 bases to trimming and J lost 0 bases, with 12 bases between them. The CDR3 nucleotides read TGTGCCGGAACGGAGGCTAGCACAGATACGCAGTATTTT. This encodes CAGTEASTDTQYF.

The chain recombines TRBV29-1 with TRBJ2-3; 13 bases align to TRBD2. The germline V gene encodes CDR1 SQVTM and CDR2 ANQGSEA. V lost 7 bases and J lost 1; bases outside the gene matches: 2. The CDR3 contains 14 residues. Written as DNA, the CDR3 is TGCAGCGCCGGGACTAGCGGGGGCACAGATACGCAGTATTTT. Translating it yields CSAGTSGGTDTQYF.

CDR3 loop: CASSLAASGRAGSYNEQFF. The CDR3 coding sequence is TGTGCCAGCAGCTTAGCGGCGAGCGGGAGGGCCGGCTCCTACAATGAGCAGTTCTTC. The chain couples TRBV7-2 to TRBJ2-1; TRBD2 matches 10 bases. This CDR3 has 19 amino acids. Germline V gene sequence: CDR1 SGHTA, CDR2 FQGNSA. Losses at the gene ends were 0 bases for V and 0 bases for J; bases not matched to a gene: 8.

A few counts support this clonotype. The rearrangement uses TRBV2 and TRBJ2-7; D not certain. Looked up from germline, CDR1 is SNHLY and CDR2 is FYNNEI. The CDR3 is 11 residues long. The ends were cut back, 1 base at V and 3 bases at J, with 1 base in the middle. The CDR3: CASSEVYEQYF. DNA of the CDR3: TGTGCCAGCAGTGAAGTCTACGAGCAGTACTTC.

The chain carries TRBV20-1 and TRBJ2-4; D might be TRBD2 (6 bases). The CDR3 length is 19 residues. Germline loops: CDR1 DFQATT, CDR2 SNEGSKA (reference sequence). V was trimmed by 6 bases and J by 1 base, leaving 28 bases between them. The chain's CDR3 is CSAPPLLRDRKAAKNIQYF. The DNA of the CDR3 is TGCAGTGCCCCCCCGCTATTGCGGGATAGGAAGGCGGCCAAAAACATTCAGTACTTC.

This clonotype was seen a handful of times. The genes are TRBV7-8 and TRBJ2-5; 10 bases are shared with TRBD1. The CDR3 consists of 14 residues. Germline V CDR1 and CDR2: SGHVS, FQNEAQ. Trimming at V came to 8 bases and at J to 2 bases, leaving 5 bases not matched to a gene. The CDR3 DNA reads TGTGCCAGCGCTGGGGGACAGGGGCAAGAGACCCAGTACTTC. Its protein product is CASAGGQGQETQYF.

Of note for this clonotype: Germline is not matched at one junction end, which may reflect a read error. The chain recombines TRBV3-1 with TRBJ2-1; 7 bases align to TRBD2. Germline CDR1 reads LGHDT; CDR2 reads YNNKEL (reference sequence). There are 15 residues in the CDR3. CDR3 region: CASSQDGGSGYEQFF. The CDR3 region has the DNA TGTGCCAGTAGCCAAGACGGCGGGAGCGGCTATGAGCAGTTCTTC.